The 32 T cell receptor beta chains below come from one sample, sequenced in a study of sequential checkpoint blockade in melanoma. Documented treatment: randomized to nivolumab then ipilimumab (arm A) or the reverse (arm B). The method was immunoSEQ multiplex PCR; TCRdb's version includes in-frame clones alone and lacks a portion of them. The sample comprises under 20,000 clones, 56% of which are singletons, and around 17% rests with the top ten. Sequenced material: CD8+ T cells sorted from blood (inferred from file names), taken from a patient given nivolumab and ipilimumab in sequence. All receptors derive from a human donor with melanoma.

In its sample, this clone was seen a few times. V is TRBV7-9 and J is TRBJ2-7; TRBD1 agrees at 7 bases. Germline CDR1 and CDR2: SEHNR and FQNEAQ (reference sequence). V shed 1 base and J 3 bases; nucleotides not matched to a gene: 3. This CDR3 comprises 14 residues. The CDR3 sequence is CASSLEPGGYEQYF. The CDR3 DNA is TGTGCCAGCAGCTTAGAGCCAGGGGGCTACGAGCAGTACTTC.

As concerns this clone: The junction shows a germline mismatch at one end, possibly a read error. Other DNA sequences of this sample code for an identical CDR3. The J gene is TRBJ2-5, the V gene TRBV5-1, with 8 positions matching TRBD2. This CDR3 is built from 15 residues. Germline CDR1 SGHRS, CDR2 YFSETQ. CDR3 sequence: CASRSSGGALETQYF. CDR3 sequence (DNA): TGTGCCAGCAGGTCATCCGGGGGGGCCCTGGAGACCCAGTACTTC.

In this sample, this clone turned up a few times. The V and J genes are TRBV28 and TRBJ1-3; tentatively, D is TRBD1 (6 bases). The CDR3 spans 16 residues. Trimming removed 1 base at V and 4 bases at J, with 14 bases between. In germline, CDR1 is MDHEN, CDR2 SYDVKM. As DNA, the CDR3 is TGTGCCAGCAGTTTATCGTGGGGGCGGTCGGGAAACACCATATATTTT. It is translated as CASSLSWGRSGNTIYF.

The V call is TRBV5-3, the J call TRBJ1-2; 8 bases are a match to TRBD1. TRBV5-3 is known as an ORF, though its function is uncertain. The CDR3 runs to 14 residues. Germline trimming cut 8 bases from V and 4 bases from J; bases unmatched to any gene: 10. CDR3: CASRNQGAVYGYTF. In nucleotides, the CDR3 is TGTGCCAGCAGAAATCAGGGGGCAGTCTATGGCTACACCTTC.

This rearrangement joins TRBV6-1 to TRBJ1-3; D call uncertain. The V gene lost 2 bases and the J gene lost 6 bases, with 14 bases spanning the gap. CDR1 and CDR2 (germline): MNHNS, SASEGT. This CDR3 contains 15 residues. The CDR3 coding sequence is TGTGCCAGCAGTGAATCTCCAGGTGGTCTAAACACCATATATTTT. Protein: CASSESPGGLNTIYF.

J is TRBJ1-2 and V is TRBV29-1; TRBD1 aligns across 9 bases. Per the germline V gene, CDR1 is SQVTM and CDR2 is ANQGSEA. There are 12 residues in the CDR3. The junction had 7 bases not matched to a gene; V was cut back by 6 bases and J by 8 bases. CDR3 sequence (DNA): TGCAGCGTGTGGGGACAGGGCGAGGGCTACACCTTC. It translates to CSVWGQGEGYTF.

This chain connects TRBV7-6 to TRBJ2-3; 12 bases are shared with TRBD1. Germline V gene sequence: CDR1 SGHVS, CDR2 FNYEAQ. The V gene end was trimmed by 5 bases and the J gene end by 4 bases; junction bases not matched to a gene: 13. The CDR3 consists of 18 residues. CDR3 sequence (DNA): TGTGCCAGCAGCCCTTTGGGACAGGGGGCATTAACGGCAGATACGCAGTATTTT. Encoded protein: CASSPLGQGALTADTQYF.

The chain joins TRBV6-5 to TRBJ2-7; D remains ambiguous. The CDR3 has 11 amino acids. CDR1 and CDR2 from the germline V gene are MNHEY and SVGAGI. Between the trimmed V and J ends, which lost 6 bases and 3 bases, there was a span of 6 bases. Written as DNA, the CDR3 is TGTGCCAGCAGGAACAGCTACGAGCAGTACTTC. It specifies CASRNSYEQYF.

The V call is TRBV13, the J call TRBJ2-1, with 10 bases aligning to TRBD2. The V gene's germline CDR1 is PRHDT and CDR2 FYEKMQ (reference sequence). The J segment lost 5 bases and the V segment lost 2 bases, leaving 3 bases of the junction unmatched. The length of the CDR3 is 15 residues. The DNA of the CDR3 is TGTGCCAGCAGCTTATGGGGACTAGCGAACAATGAGCAGTTCTTC. It yields the protein CASSLWGLANNEQFF.

This clone has a handful of counts. The rearrangement joins TRBV5-1 to TRBJ2-7; 11 bases are a match to TRBD1. The V and J ends lost 0 bases and 5 bases, in that order; junction bases with no gene match: 7. The CDR3 is made up of 16 amino acids. Germline CDR1 and CDR2: SGHRS and YFSETQ. CDR3 residues: CASSLAPGQGVHEQYF. CDR3 sequence (DNA): TGCGCCAGCAGCTTGGCCCCGGGACAGGGGGTCCACGAGCAGTACTTC.

The rearrangement uses TRBV6-6 and TRBJ1-2, with unresolved D. With 6 bases removed from V and 6 bases from J, the gap between germline ends came to 20 bases. Germline V gives CDR1 MNHNY, CDR2 SVGAGI (reference sequence). The CDR3 spans 15 residues. CDR3 sequence reads: CASSRSEVSIDGYTF. In DNA, the CDR3 is TGTGCCAGCAGCCGGTCCGAGGTCTCGATCGATGGCTACACCTTC.

V usage is TRBV5-3 and J usage is TRBJ2-7; D perhaps matches TRBD2 (5 bases). TRBV5-3 is placed among ORFs of uncertain function. The CDR3 runs 14 residues. V dropped 8 bases and J dropped 3 bases, with 18 bases sitting between them. Here the CDR3 reads CASSHEHRDYEQYF. CDR3 DNA: TGTGCCAGCAGTCACGAGCACCGGGACTACGAGCAGTACTTC.

There are many counts of this clone. The rearrangement links TRBV4-1 to TRBJ2-7; 7 nucleotides line up with TRBD1. CDR1 and CDR2 from the germline V gene are MGHRA and YSYEKL. This CDR3 is 15 amino acids long. J was trimmed by 1 base and V by 1 base; bases with no gene match: 4. This chain's CDR3 is CASSQVPGQSYEQYF. For the CDR3, the DNA is TGCGCCAGCAGCCAAGTTCCGGGACAGTCCTACGAGCAGTACTTC.

The chain is built from TRBV4-1 and TRBJ1-5; TRBD1 matches 7 bases. Trimming took 0 bases from V and 2 from J; bases not matched to a gene: 4. Looked up from germline, CDR1 is MGHRA and CDR2 is YSYEKL. The CDR3 has 16 amino acids. The CDR3 spells CASSQETGVGNQPQHF. DNA of the CDR3: TGCGCCAGCAGCCAAGAAACAGGGGTTGGCAATCAGCCCCAGCATTTT.

This clone has just a few counts. V and J are TRBV21-1 and TRBJ2-7; the listed D gene, TRBD1, was not tested against the DNA. TRBV21-1 represents a pseudogene. This CDR3 comprises 13 residues. The CDR3 DNA follows: TGTGCCAGCACGGCAGGGCGGACCTACGAGCAGTACTTC. Amino acids: CASTAGRTYEQYF.

The chain employs TRBV11-2 and TRBJ2-1, with 8 bases aligning to TRBD1. This CDR3 has 15 residues. Germline CDR1 and CDR2: SGHAT and FQNNGV. The V and J ends lost 5 bases and 9 bases, in that order; junction bases with no gene match: 12. CDR3 coding DNA: TGTGCCAGCAGCCACTCCGGACAGGGCATCGCTGAGCAGTTCTTC. Amino acids: CASSHSGQGIAEQFF.

This rearrangement joins TRBV5-1 to TRBJ1-1; D might be TRBD1 (5 bases). This CDR3 is 14 amino acids long. Germline V gives CDR1 SGHRS, CDR2 YFSETQ. The V end lost 1 base, the J end lost 1 base, and 8 bases lay between the germline ends. In DNA form, the CDR3 reads TGCGCCAGCAGCTTGTCTGGGGCGAACACTGAAGCTTTCTTT. Translation: CASSLSGANTEAFF.

V gene TRBV7-8 combines with J gene TRBJ1-5; tentative D call: TRBD1 (5 bases). The ends were cut back, 2 bases at V and 6 bases at J, with 14 bases in the middle. CDR1 SGHVS and CDR2 FQNEAQ come from the germline V gene. There are 15 residues in the CDR3. The CDR3 region has the DNA TGTGCCAGCAGCTTATTCCAGGGTCCCACTCAGCCCCAGCATTTT. Encoded protein: CASSLFQGPTQPQHF.

The chain combines TRBV6-5 with TRBJ2-7, with TRBD1 matching 8 bases. The CDR3 runs 13 residues. V gave up 7 bases and J gave up 6 bases; unmatched junction bases: 8. The germline V gene encodes CDR1 MNHEY and CDR2 SVGAGI. The CDR3: CASTSGGRSEQYF. For the CDR3, the DNA is TGTGCCAGCACCTCAGGGGGCCGGTCCGAGCAGTACTTC.

This sequence joins TRBV5-6 and TRBJ1-6, with D unresolved. The V and J ends lost 5 bases and 7 bases respectively, with 16 bases between them. This CDR3 has 15 residues. Germline V CDR1 and CDR2: SGHDT, YYEEEE. The CDR3 reads CASRHRGAANSPLHF. The CDR3 bases are TGTGCCAGCAGACACCGGGGAGCAGCCAATTCACCCCTCCACTTT.

This clone was found a few times. The J gene is TRBJ2-7, the V gene TRBV5-1; TRBD1 matches 7 bases. The germline V gene encodes CDR1 SGHRS and CDR2 YFSETQ. Trimming cost V 5 bases and J 3 bases; bases outside gene matches: 8. The CDR3 covers 14 residues. CDR3 loop: CASRLGDSNYEQYF. In nucleotides, the CDR3 is TGCGCCAGCAGACTGGGGGACAGCAACTACGAGCAGTACTTC. Based on the CDR3 plus reference TRBV5-1 and TRBJ2-7, the full variable domain is KAGVTQTPRYLIKTRGQQVTLSCSPISGHRSVSWYQQTPGQGLQFLFEYFSETQRNKGNFPGRFSGRQFSNSRSEMNVSTLELGDSALYLCASRLGDSNYEQYFGPGTRLTVT.

This chain joins TRBV7-2 and TRBJ1-2, with 7 bases identical to TRBD1. Looked up from germline, CDR1 is SGHTA and CDR2 is FQGNSA. The CDR3 sequence is 19 residues long. Unmatched junction bases numbered 19, after V lost 5 bases and J lost 1 base. This CDR3 reads CASSPLTGQERGFNYGYTF. The CDR3 nucleotides are TGTGCCAGCAGCCCCCTTACTGGACAGGAGAGGGGGTTTAACTATGGCTACACCTTC.

The V call is TRBV5-1, the J call TRBJ2-1, with D possibly matching TRBD2 (5 bases). The germline V and J ends were trimmed by 0 bases and 5 bases, with 15 bases remaining between them. CDR3 size: 16 residues. CDR1 is SGHRS and CDR2 is YFSETQ in the germline V gene. The CDR3 DNA follows: TGCGCCAGCAGCTTGGCGGTGGGAGTCGGGGACAATGAGCAGTTCTTC. Protein sequence: CASSLAVGVGDNEQFF.

A note on this clone: Mismatch with germline at one junction end may stem from a read error. V usage is TRBV5-3 and J usage is TRBJ1-6; D is possibly TRBD1 (5 bases). TRBV5-3 is treated as an ORF (open reading frame) with a function not yet certain. This CDR3 comprises 15 residues. The CDR3 reads CASSLDGAHNSPLHF. The CDR3 DNA reads TGTGCCAGCAGCTTGGATGGGGCGCATAATTCACCCCTCCACTTT.

This clone was detected only a few times. The chain recombines TRBV9 with TRBJ2-7; no clear D. V dropped 4 bases and J dropped 6 bases, with 23 bases sitting between them. Looked up from germline, CDR1 is SGDLS and CDR2 is YYNGEE. CDR3 length equals 16 residues. CDR3 sequence (DNA): TGTGCCAGCAGCTTGGCCAGTGCCCGGCGGCCTGCCGAGCAGTACTTC. Its translation is CASSLASARRPAEQYF.

J is TRBJ1-2 and V is TRBV6-5, with 8 bases fitting TRBD1. V lost 6 bases and J lost 8; bases outside the gene matches: 8. The CDR3 totals 13 residues. Germline V gives CDR1 MNHEY, CDR2 SVGAGI. Here the CDR3 reads CASRPTGAKGYTF. The CDR3 DNA is TGTGCCAGCAGACCGACAGGGGCAAAAGGCTACACCTTC.

This clone counts as medium-sized. The V and J genes are TRBV7-2 and TRBJ2-7; 8 bases match TRBD2. V was pared by 5 bases and J by 2 bases, with 5 bases of the junction left unmatched. Germline loops: CDR1 SGHTA, CDR2 FQGNSA. The CDR3 consists of 14 residues. Here the CDR3 DNA reads TGTGCCAGCAGCCCGGGGGGGGCCGCCTACGAGCAGTACTTC. Amino acids: CASSPGGAAYEQYF.

The chain employs TRBV21-1 and TRBJ2-5; TRBD2, the table's D call, lacks a check against the DNA. TRBV21-1 is designated a pseudogene. There are 12 residues in the CDR3. CDR3 protein: CASSLAWETQYF. The CDR3 region has the DNA TGTGCCAGCAGCTTAGCGTGGGAGACCCAGTACTTC.

The genes are TRBV18 and TRBJ2-1; 8 bases fit TRBD1. With V trimmed by 4 bases and J by 4 bases, 6 bases remained unmatched. The CDR3 covers 15 residues. The germline CDR1 and CDR2 sequences are KGHSH and LQKENI. This CDR3 is CASSQGQEIYNEQFF. The CDR3 nucleotides are TGTGCCAGCTCACAGGGACAGGAAATATACAATGAGCAGTTCTTC.

V gene TRBV11-2 combines with J gene TRBJ2-5; possible D gene TRBD1, 5 bases. The J call may be mistaken, given a closer DNA end match to TRBJ2-7. The germline gives CDR1 SGHAT, CDR2 FQNNGV. This CDR3 has 15 residues. CDR3 loop: CASSLEAAGSYEQYF. The CDR3 nucleotides read TGTGCCAGCAGCTTAGAGGCGGCAGGGTCCTACGAGCAGTACTTC.

On this clone itself: Other DNA sequences in this sample translate to the same CDR3. The CDR3 DNA is TGTGCCAGCAGCCAGTCACAGGTTCAGCCCCAGCATTTT. Amino acids: CASSQSQVQPQHF. The rearrangement joins TRBV16 to TRBJ1-5; D is perhaps TRBD1 (5 bases). This CDR3 region has 13 residues. V lost 3 bases and J lost 6, with 9 bases in between. Germline-derived CDR1 and CDR2 are KGHSY and FQNENV.

This clone has just a few counts. The genes are TRBV13 and TRBJ1-1, with 7 bases aligning to TRBD1. The CDR3 is made up of 16 amino acids. With V trimmed by 4 bases and J by 3 bases, 11 bases remained unmatched. The germline CDR1 and CDR2 sequences are PRHDT and FYEKMQ (reference sequence). The CDR3 loop reads CASSSWAGTVDTEAFF. DNA for the CDR3: TGTGCCAGCAGCTCGTGGGCCGGGACAGTGGACACTGAAGCTTTCTTT.